This TCR beta chain stems from a study of identical twins. TCRdb redid the calling of the 5' RACE reads with MiXCR, one entry per CDR3 protein. The sample contains around 1.7 million distinct CDR3 sequences, 25% to 35% of which appear only once. The V segment lost 9 bases and the J segment 3 bases; nucleotides outside the gene matches: 10. CDR3 size: 15 residues. Germline V gene lookup returns CDR1 SNHLY and CDR2 FYNNEI. The chain couples TRBV2 to TRBJ1-3; TRBD1 aligns across 8 bases. The TCR comes from a newborn girl in good health. The sequenced material came from cord blood. The CDR3 region has the DNA TGTGCCAGTCGCGGGGCAGGGGGCGATGGAAACACCATATATTTT. The encoded protein is CASRGAGGDGNTIYF.